These T cell receptor beta chains were read from a single sample in a study of cytomegalovirus exposure and HLA in healthy donors. Some clones are missing from TCRdb's copy, which holds only in-frame ones; the method was immunoSEQ multiplex PCR. The sample lists approximately 120,000 clones, about four fifths seen once, with roughly 3.5% in the top ten. The sample comprised PBMCs. The receptor source for this set is a woman aged 40-49 years in good health and CMV-seropositive. CDR3s include the opening cysteine and the closing phenylalanine or tryptophan. A D gene is named only where the DNA matches it firmly. The size of a clone is reported for some rows only, either as once, few or many, or as a class for expanded clones.

>TRBJ2-2|TRBD1|NA|TRBV19
CASSIQGATGELFF
TGTGCCAGTAGTATCCAGGGGGCCACCGGGGAGCTGTTTTTT
>TRBJ2-1|NA|NA|TRBV4-3
CASSQDLRGEQFF
TGCGCCAGCAGCCAAGATTTACGAGGGGAGCAGTTCTTC
>TRBJ2-1|TRBD2|NA|TRBV28
CASSLLGGSGEQFF
TGTGCCAGCAGTTTATTGGGCGGGAGCGGTGAGCAGTTCTTC
>TRBJ2-1|TRBD2|NA|TRBV15
CATSREGLAGANNEQFF
TGTGCCACCAGCAGAGAAGGACTAGCGGGAGCTAACAATGAGCAGTTCTTC
>TRBJ2-7|TRBD2|NA|TRBV7-7
CASSKRLAGNTYEQYF
TGTGCTAGCAGCAAAAGACTAGCGGGAAATACCTACGAGCAGTACTTC
>TRBJ1-1|TRBD1|NA|TRBV5-1
CASRPSRGRDTEAFF
TGCGCCAGCAGGCCAAGCAGGGGGCGCGACACTGAAGCTTTCTTT
>TRBJ1-1|TRBD1|NA|TRBV9
CASSPYQGENTEAFF
TGTGCCAGCAGCCCCTACCAGGGGGAAAACACTGAAGCTTTCTTT
>TRBJ1-3|NA|few|TRBV29-1
CSVDTGSGNTIYF
TGCAGCGTAGATACAGGATCTGGAAACACCATATATTTT
>TRBJ1-5|NA|NA|TRBV6-1
CASSEVSTQPQHF
TGTGCCAGCAGTGAAGTTTCTACTCAGCCCCAGCATTTT
>TRBJ2-1|NA|few|TRBV5-4
CASSLERWSGEQFF
TGTGCCAGCAGCTTGGAGCGGTGGAGTGGTGAGCAGTTCTTC
>TRBJ2-7|NA|NA|TRBV27
CASRDLGGGGGYEQYF
TGTGCCAGCAGGGACCTTGGGGGCGGTGGAGGCTACGAGCAGTACTTC
>TRBJ1-2|NA|once|TRBV30
CAWSVGRGYGFGYTF
TGTGCCTGGAGTGTAGGAAGGGGGTATGGGTTTGGCTACACCTTC
>TRBJ2-7|NA|NA|TRBV5-6
CASSFSGAYEQYF
TGTGCCAGCAGCTTTTCAGGGGCCTACGAGCAGTACTTC
>TRBJ2-7|NA|NA|TRBV2
CASRADSYEQYF
TGTGCCAGCAGAGCGGACAGCTACGAGCAGTACTTC
>TRBJ1-2|NA|NA|TRBV7-8
CASSFSDSPNYGYTF
TGTGCCAGCAGCTTCAGTGACAGTCCTAACTATGGCTACACCTTC
>TRBJ1-2|NA|few|TRBV7-6
CASSQDSSNYGYTF
TGTGCCAGCAGCCAGGACAGTTCTAACTATGGCTACACCTTC
>TRBJ2-5|NA|NA|TRBV5-1
CASSLEAGFGETQYF
TGCGCCAGCAGCTTGGAGGCAGGGTTTGGGGAGACCCAGTACTTC
>TRBJ1-3|NA|NA|TRBV19
CASHDRPIPSGNTIYF
TGTGCCAGTCACGACAGGCCTATACCCTCTGGAAACACCATATATTTT
>TRBJ2-4|NA|once|TRBV7-8
CASRGSEAAKNIQYF
TGTGCCAGCAGGGGTTCCGAGGCGGCCAAAAACATTCAGTACTTC
>TRBJ1-1|TRBD1|NA|TRBV28
CASSLWQGGTEAFF
TGTGCCAGCAGTTTATGGCAGGGGGGTACTGAAGCTTTCTTT
>TRBJ1-1|TRBD1|NA|TRBV5-1
CASHSGTANTEAFF
TGCGCCAGTCACTCCGGGACAGCGAACACTGAAGCTTTCTTT
>TRBJ2-7|NA|NA|TRBV5-1
CASRLDIPYEQYF
TGCGCCAGCAGATTGGACATACCCTACGAGCAGTACTTC
>TRBJ2-5|TRBD2|few|TRBV5-4
CASSPGGNQETQYF
TGTGCCAGCAGCCCCGGGGGGAACCAAGAGACCCAGTACTTC
>TRBJ2-3|NA|NA|TRBV7-9
CASSYPAGALTDTQYF
TGTGCCAGCAGCTACCCAGCGGGCGCGCTCACAGATACGCAGTATTTT
>TRBJ2-2|NA|NA|TRBV27
CASRDNLANTGELFF
TGTGCCAGCAGGGACAACCTCGCGAACACCGGGGAGCTGTTTTTT
>TRBJ2-7|TRBD2|NA|TRBV18
CASSPLAGVGGEQYF
TGTGCCAGCTCACCACTGGCGGGAGTCGGTGGGGAGCAGTACTTC
>TRBJ2-3|NA|NA|TRBV28
CASSSGTTTSDTQYF
TGTGCCAGCAGCTCCGGGACAACTACCTCAGATACGCAGTATTTT
>TRBJ1-2|NA|NA|TRBV19
CASSMSRHPYGCTF
TGTGCCAGTAGTATGTCGCGGCACCCCTATGGCTGCACCTTC
>TRBJ2-1|TRBD2|few|TRBV29-1
CSVKREGRGNEQFF
TGCAGCGTTAAGCGGGAGGGCCGGGGAAATGAGCAGTTCTTC
>TRBJ2-2|TRBD2|NA|TRBV19
CASSIGRSGRFTGELFF
TGTGCCAGTAGTATAGGGAGGAGCGGGAGGTTCACCGGGGAGCTGTTTTTT
>TRBJ1-2|NA|NA|TRBV7-2
CASSFMGASGLGYTF
TGTGCCAGCAGCTTTATGGGGGCTAGTGGTTTAGGCTACACCTTC
>TRBJ2-1|TRBD2|NA|TRBV9
CASSGGTSGAVRQFF
TGTGCCAGCAGCGGGGGGACTAGCGGGGCCGTTAGGCAGTTCTTC
>TRBJ2-7|TRBD2|few|TRBV7-9
CASSFLAGGREQYF
TGTGCCAGCAGCTTTCTAGCGGGAGGACGGGAGCAGTACTTC
>TRBJ2-1|NA|NA|TRBV4-2
CASSQEESSYNEQFF
TGTGCCAGCAGCCAAGAGGAGAGCTCCTACAATGAGCAGTTCTTC
>TRBJ1-1|TRBD1|NA|TRBV5-3
CARSSRTGVVYTEAFF
TGTGCCAGAAGCTCCCGGACAGGGGTTGTTTACACTGAAGCTTTCTTT
>TRBJ2-3|TRBD1|NA|TRBV27
CASKRQGDADTQYF
TGTGCCAGCAAGAGACAGGGTGACGCAGATACGCAGTATTTT
>TRBJ2-7|NA|NA|TRBV28
CASSFRGEVYEQYF
TGTGCCAGCAGTTTTCGCGGAGAGGTCTACGAGCAGTACTTC
>TRBJ2-1|NA|NA|TRBV28
CASHGLTPYNEQFF
TGTGCCAGCCACGGACTTACGCCGTACAATGAGCAGTTCTTC
>TRBJ2-7|NA|NA|TRBV19
CASSISKGGVSYEQYF
TGTGCCAGTAGTATAAGTAAGGGCGGGGTCTCCTACGAGCAGTACTTC
>TRBJ2-1|TRBD2|once|TRBV12-5
CASGRTSGYEQFF
TGTGCTAGTGGCAGGACTAGCGGGTATGAGCAGTTCTTC
>TRBJ2-7|TRBD1|NA|TRBV30
CASGQGHEQYF
TGTGCCTCGGGACAGGGCCACGAGCAGTACTTC
>TRBJ1-5|NA|NA|TRBV4-1
CASSQEGRGSQPQHF
TGCGCCAGCAGCCAAGAAGGCAGGGGATCTCAGCCCCAGCATTTT
>TRBJ2-5|NA|NA|TRBV4-1
CASSQEGRLGGTQYF
TGCGCCAGCAGCCAAGAGGGCAGACTGGGGGGGACCCAGTACTTC
>TRBJ1-2|NA|NA|TRBV27
CASSLGGNGYTF
TGTGCCAGCAGTTTAGGGGGCAATGGCTACACCTTC
>TRBJ2-1|TRBD2|NA|TRBV10-3
CAISERWTSGDNEQFF
TGTGCCATCAGTGAGCGATGGACTAGCGGGGACAATGAGCAGTTCTTC
>TRBJ1-2|NA|NA|TRBV9
CASSVAGGDYGYTF
TGTGCCAGCAGCGTAGCGGGGGGCGACTATGGCTACACCTTC
>TRBJ1-1|TRBD1|NA|TRBV28
CASSPGTGDRFGEAFF
TGTGCCAGCAGTCCCGGGACAGGCGACAGATTCGGTGAAGCTTTCTTT
>TRBJ2-2|TRBD2|NA|TRBV7-3
CASSGTSGDTGELFF
TGTGCCAGCTCCGGGACTAGCGGGGATACCGGGGAGCTGTTTTTT
>TRBJ2-7|TRBD2|NA|TRBV5-6
CASSGAGASYEQYF
TGTGCCAGCAGCGGAGCGGGAGCCTCCTACGAGCAGTACTTC
>TRBJ2-5|NA|NA|TRBV19
CASSIGSDQETQYF
TGTGCCAGTAGTATAGGGTCAGACCAAGAGACCCAGTACTTC
>TRBJ1-2|TRBD1|NA|TRBV9
CASSVETGSLWGYTF
TGTGCCAGCAGCGTAGAGACAGGGTCCCTCTGGGGCTACACCTTC
>TRBJ2-5|TRBD1|NA|TRBV11-2
CASSSLPPRDRQETQYF
TGTGCCAGCAGCTCCCTGCCGCCCCGGGACAGGCAAGAGACCCAGTACTTC
>TRBJ2-5|NA|NA|TRBV27
CASSLLLGQETQYF
TGTGCCAGCAGTTTATTGCTCGGCCAAGAGACCCAGTACTTC
>TRBJ2-7|TRBD1|NA|TRBV10-3
CAHQGGLVGPGEQYF
TGTGCCCATCAAGGGGGCCTAGTGGGTCCAGGCGAGCAGTACTTC